Below, 21 T cell receptor beta chains from the same sample are listed, as sequenced in a study of T cell changes during pregnancy in multiple sclerosis. The assay was immunoSEQ multiplex PCR, and TCRdb's table has in-frame clones only and misses some. The table has 42,000 or so clones, 94% seen once. The sequences come from CD4+ T cells from peripheral blood mononuclear cells, collected after pregnancy. Every receptor here comes from a female donor with multiple sclerosis, enrolled in a pregnancy study.

V is TRBV5-1 and J is TRBJ1-1; D ambiguous. The CDR3 sequence is 15 residues long. Germline assignment: CDR1 SGHRS and CDR2 YFSETQ. The V end was cut by 1 base, the J end by 4 bases, with 14 bases between. The CDR3, as DNA: TGCGCCAGCAGCTTGCCTAAAAACGGGGTCACTGAAGCTTTCTTT. Its protein product is CASSLPKNGVTEAFF. The variable domain in full, completed from reference TRBV5-1 and TRBJ1-1, reads KAGVTQTPRYLIKTRGQQVTLSCSPISGHRSVSWYQQTPGQGLQFLFEYFSETQRNKGNFPGRFSGRQFSNSRSEMNVSTLELGDSALYLCASSLPKNGVTEAFFGQGTRLTVV.

J is TRBJ2-1 and V is TRBV2; 8 bases agree with TRBD2. The CDR3 runs to 16 residues. CDR1 and CDR2 from the germline V gene are SNHLY and FYNNEI. J was trimmed by 3 bases and V by 7 bases; bases with no gene match: 11. The CDR3 sequence: CASIPKGLARYNEQFF. In nucleotides, the CDR3 is TGTGCCAGCATCCCGAAAGGACTAGCCCGCTACAATGAGCAGTTCTTC.

The V gene is TRBV5-1, the J gene TRBJ1-6, with TRBD1 identical over 10 bases. Germline CDR1 SGHRS, CDR2 YFSETQ. This CDR3 region has 15 residues. The junction had 4 bases not matched to a gene; V was cut back by 0 bases and J by 10 bases. The CDR3: CASSLDRDRGSPLHF. The CDR3 bases are TGCGCCAGCAGCTTGGACCGGGACAGGGGATCACCCCTCCACTTT.

V usage is TRBV19 and J usage is TRBJ1-2, with a weak D call TRBD1 (5 bases). The V gene lost 10 bases and the J gene lost 8 bases, with 20 bases spanning the gap. This CDR3 has 13 residues. The germline V gene encodes CDR1 LNHDA and CDR2 SQIVND (reference sequence). The CDR3 is CATQMGGGYGYTF. For the CDR3, the DNA is TGTGCCACCCAAATGGGGGGTGGATACGGCTACACCTTC.

The genes are TRBV7-9 and TRBJ1-2; D is perhaps TRBD1 (5 bases). This CDR3 comprises 16 residues. CDR1 is SEHNR, CDR2 FQNEAQ, per germline (reference sequence). With 1 base removed from V and 0 bases from J, the gap between germline ends came to 12 bases. The CDR3 here is CASSLGGTEANYGYTF. CDR3 DNA sequence: TGTGCCAGCAGCTTAGGCGGGACCGAGGCTAACTATGGCTACACCTTC.

The chain carries TRBV30 and TRBJ2-7, with 9 positions matching TRBD2. The CDR3 runs to 12 residues. The J segment lost 2 bases and the V segment lost 6 bases, leaving 2 bases of the junction unmatched. Per germline, CDR1 GTSNPN and CDR2 SVGIG (reference sequence). The CDR3 protein is CACRGGAYEQYF. The CDR3 DNA follows: TGTGCCTGCCGCGGGGGGGCCTACGAGCAGTACTTC.

This sequence joins TRBV7-8 and TRBJ2-2, with 10 bases matching TRBD1. This CDR3 is built from 15 residues. Trimming at V came to 5 bases and at J to 7 bases, leaving 7 bases not matched to a gene. Germline V lookup: CDR1 SGHVS, CDR2 FQNEAQ. CDR3 nucleotides: TGTGCCAGCAGCCTACAGACAGGGGGCGGCGGGGAGCTGTTTTTT. This gives the protein CASSLQTGGGGELFF.

The gene calls are TRBV5-1 and TRBJ2-2; D not certain. From germline, CDR1 is SGHRS and CDR2 YFSETQ. Between the trimmed V and J ends, which lost 4 bases and 4 bases, there was a span of 11 bases. The CDR3 sequence is 14 residues long. The CDR3 sequence is CASSHDKITGELFF. The CDR3, as DNA: TGCGCCAGCAGCCACGACAAGATCACCGGGGAGCTGTTTTTT.

The chain uses TRBV4-1 and TRBJ2-1; 10 bases match TRBD2. Trimming cost V 4 bases and J 4 bases; bases outside gene matches: 4. This CDR3 contains 15 residues. The germline V gene encodes CDR1 MGHRA and CDR2 YSYEKL. The CDR3 DNA follows: TGCGCCAGCAGCCGGACTAGCGGCAATTACAATGAGCAGTTCTTC. Amino acid sequence: CASSRTSGNYNEQFF.

The chain links TRBV28 to TRBJ2-2; D possibly corresponds to TRBD1 (5 bases). The CDR3 runs 16 residues. Per germline, CDR1 MDHEN and CDR2 SYDVKM. The V end lost 3 bases, the J end lost 6 bases, and 17 bases lay between the germline ends. The CDR3 loop is CASSFGAGLGAGELFF. The CDR3, as DNA: TGTGCCAGCAGTTTTGGGGCAGGGTTAGGTGCCGGGGAGCTGTTTTTT.

DNA of the CDR3: TGTGCCAGCAGCCCGTTTATGCGATCGAACACTGAAGCTTTCTTT. It encodes CASSPFMRSNTEAFF. This chain links TRBV6-5 with TRBJ1-1; no clear D gene. Germline CDR1 is MNHEY and CDR2 is SVGAGI. The CDR3 sequence is 15 residues long. V lost 6 bases, J lost 1 base, and 15 bases lay in between.

This clone appeared once. The chain has TRBV4-1 and TRBJ2-5; 9 bases line up with TRBD2. The CDR3 runs to 19 residues. With 4 bases clipped from V and 3 bases from J, the junction kept 18 bases outside the gene matches. Germline V gene data show CDR1 as MGHRA and CDR2 as YSYEKL. The CDR3 bases are TGCGCCAGCAGCCCCCAATTAATCAGCAGCGGGGGGACTAAAGAGACCCAGTACTTC. The encoded protein is CASSPQLISSGGTKETQYF.

The V call is TRBV6-6, the J call TRBJ1-5; D is possibly TRBD1 (5 bases). V was shortened by 2 bases and J by 4 bases, with 12 bases between the two germline ends. The CDR3 runs 15 residues. CDR1 is MNHNY and CDR2 is SVGAGI in the germline V gene (reference sequence). The CDR3 reads CASSYRRGDNQPQHF. The CDR3 DNA follows: TGTGCCAGCAGTTACCGCCGGGGGGATAATCAGCCCCAGCATTTT.

The chain employs TRBV9 and TRBJ2-2, with 7 bases matching TRBD2. Per germline, CDR1 SGDLS and CDR2 YYNGEE. V was pared by 0 bases and J by 4 bases, with 3 bases of the junction left unmatched. The CDR3 is made up of 15 amino acids. The CDR3 region is CASSVAGGVTGELFF. The CDR3 region has the DNA TGTGCCAGCAGCGTAGCGGGGGGTGTCACCGGGGAGCTGTTTTTT.

The chain links TRBV2 to TRBJ2-1; D perhaps matches TRBD2 (5 bases). Trimming took off 6 bases at V and 1 base at J, with 16 bases between the two ends. The CDR3 consists of 16 residues. Germline V gene sequence: CDR1 SNHLY, CDR2 FYNNEI. CDR3 protein: CASRPDQAVSYNEQFF. Written as DNA, the CDR3 is TGTGCCAGCAGACCTGATCAAGCGGTGTCCTACAATGAGCAGTTCTTC.

V gene TRBV18 combines with J gene TRBJ1-1; 9 bases align to TRBD1. Germline assignment: CDR1 KGHSH and CDR2 LQKENI. CDR3 length equals 17 residues. The ends lost 1 base at V and 2 bases at J; junction bases unmatched: 8. The CDR3 DNA sequence: TGTGCCAGCTCACCACTTCCCACAGGGGGCCCTAACACTGAAGCTTTCTTT. Its protein is CASSPLPTGGPNTEAFF.

The gene calls are TRBV6-1 and TRBJ2-2; TRBD2 agrees at 11 bases. J lost 6 bases, V lost 6 bases, and 6 bases had no gene match. Looked up from germline, CDR1 is MNHNS and CDR2 is SASEGT. The CDR3 runs to 15 residues. DNA for the CDR3: TGTGCCAGCAGGAATAGCGGGGGGGCCGCCGGGGAGCTGTTTTTT. This codes for CASRNSGGAAGELFF.

CDR3 coding DNA: TGTGCCAGTTCGCGTTACAGGGCCAACAATCAGCCCCAGCATTTT. It is translated as CASSRYRANNQPQHF. V and J are TRBV19 and TRBJ1-5, with D perhaps matching TRBD1 (6 bases). This CDR3 has 15 amino acids. The germline V gene has CDR1 LNHDA and CDR2 SQIVND (reference sequence). With 8 bases removed from V and 3 bases from J, the gap between germline ends came to 17 bases.

The chain has TRBV6-5 and TRBJ2-6; D is perhaps TRBD2 (6 bases). The CDR3 sequence is 15 residues long. The germline V gene encodes CDR1 MNHEY and CDR2 SVGAGI. Trimming took off 2 bases at V and 2 bases at J, with 7 bases between the two ends. CDR3 nucleotides: TGTGCCAGCAGTTACGGGAGGACTGGGGCCAACGTCCTGACTTTC. Protein: CASSYGRTGANVLTF.

The chain has TRBV19 and TRBJ1-5; D perhaps matches TRBD1 (6 bases). Trimming took 2 bases from V and 0 from J, leaving 14 bases between them. From germline, CDR1 is LNHDA and CDR2 SQIVND (reference sequence). The CDR3 consists of 17 residues. For the CDR3, the DNA is TGTGCCAGTAGTATAAATGGACAGTTAAATAGCAATCAGCCCCAGCATTTT. Its protein is CASSINGQLNSNQPQHF.

This clone was counted between two and nine times. The CDR3 DNA reads TGTGCCAGCAGCTCCTCCGGGACAGATAATTCACCCCTCCACTTT. Translated, it gives CASSSSGTDNSPLHF. The chain has TRBV7-8 and TRBJ1-6; 7 bases map to TRBD1. V trimming: 4 bases; J trimming: 5 bases; junction bases outside the gene matches: 5. CDR1 is SGHVS and CDR2 is FQNEAQ in the germline V gene. The CDR3 is made up of 15 amino acids. Full variable domain (rest looked up from reference TRBV7-8 and TRBJ1-6): GAGVSQSPRYKVAKRGQDVALRCDPISGHVSLFWYQQALGQGPEFLTYFQNEAQLDKSGLPSDRFFAERPEGSVSTLKIQRTQQEDSAVYLCASSSSGTDNSPLHFGNGTRLTVT.